Sequencing of this T cell receptor (beta chain) was carried out in a study of cytomegalovirus exposure and HLA in healthy donors. Whole-study findings and limits: Published work reported that the classifier diagnosed cytomegalovirus status with high specificity and sensitivity.

Remarks on this clone: The target antigen is unknown.

Germline assignment: CDR1 ENHRY and CDR2 SYGVKD. Trimming cost V 9 bases and J 1 base; bases outside gene matches: 1. The CDR3 runs to 13 residues. Sequenced by immunoSEQ multiplex PCR; TCRdb stores in-frame clones only, minus some. The sample carries roughly 200,000 clones, roughly 81% recorded once. The source of this sequence is a woman aged 30 to 39 in good health and CMV-seronegative. Sequencing input: PBMCs. The rearrangement uses TRBV10-3 and TRBJ1-3; 9 nucleotides line up with TRBD1. CDR3 amino acids: CAIGTGSGNTIYF. The CDR3 DNA reads TGTGCCATAGGGACAGGGTCTGGAAACACCATATATTTT.